This T cell receptor beta chain was recovered during a study of vaccination and CD4 T cells after COVID-19. Across the whole study: In culture, cells were exposed to overlapping spike peptides from SARS-CoV-2, HCoV-NL63, HCoV-OC43 and HCoV-229E.

There are 20 residues in the CDR3. J was trimmed by 4 bases and V by 3 bases; bases with no gene match: 17. Looked up from germline, CDR1 is SGHRS and CDR2 is YFSETQ. Study-wide findings and caveats: Within the convalescent patients, spike mono-reactivity was found in 304 of 307 vaccine-specific clones.

A few counts support this clonotype. The antigen remains unidentified. Treatment indicated: roughly ten-day PBMC culture with coronavirus spike peptide pools or control peptides (ViraFEST assay). The Oncomine TCR Beta short-read assay sequenced DNA from cultured CD4+ T cells. TCRdb ran MiXCR on the PCR reads and lists one entry per CDR3 protein. The sample holds 9,500 to 10,000 distinct CDR3 sequences, over 30% seen once. The sequence was obtained from a human donor who had recovered from COVID-19. The V call is TRBV5-1, the J call TRBJ2-7; 15 nucleotides line up with TRBD2. The specimen was CD4+ T cells from blood, cultured in vitro. CDR3 in amino acids: CASSYVPGLAGGPKNYEQYF. The CDR3 DNA follows: TGCGCCAGCAGCTATGTACCGGGACTAGCGGGGGGTCCTAAAAATTACGAGCAGTACTTC.